This TCR beta chain emerged from a study of blood T cell repertoires in COVID-19. Looking at the study overall: Sample material is recorded as cDNA or gDNA derived from T cells, B-cell-depleted T cells, or PBMCs.

The CDR3 spans 14 residues. V was shortened by 1 base and J by 2 bases, with 6 bases between the two germline ends. Per germline, CDR1 SGHVS and CDR2 FNYEAQ. Generated by immunoSEQ multiplex PCR, the TCRdb table keeps only in-frame clones and is missing some. There are some 300,000 clones in the sample; around 88% occur only once, and 6.9% lies in the top ten. Source material: peripheral blood. This chain uses TRBV7-6 with TRBJ1-3; no definite D call. This clonotype was obtained from a woman aged 30 to 39 who had recovered from COVID-19. The CDR3 spells CASSLGPTGNTIYF. The DNA for the CDR3 is TGTGCCAGCAGCTTAGGGCCCACTGGAAACACCATATATTTT.